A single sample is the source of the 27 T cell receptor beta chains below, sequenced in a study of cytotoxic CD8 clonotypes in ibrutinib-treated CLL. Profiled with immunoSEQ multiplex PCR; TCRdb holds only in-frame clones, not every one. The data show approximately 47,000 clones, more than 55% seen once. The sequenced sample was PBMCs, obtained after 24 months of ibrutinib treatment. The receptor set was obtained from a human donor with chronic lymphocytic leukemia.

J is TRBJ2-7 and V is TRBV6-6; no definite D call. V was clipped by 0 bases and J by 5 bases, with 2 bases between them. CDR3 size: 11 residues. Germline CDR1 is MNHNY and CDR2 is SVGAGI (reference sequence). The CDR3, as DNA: TGTGCCAGCAGTTACTCGAACGAGCAGTACTTC. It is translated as CASSYSNEQYF.

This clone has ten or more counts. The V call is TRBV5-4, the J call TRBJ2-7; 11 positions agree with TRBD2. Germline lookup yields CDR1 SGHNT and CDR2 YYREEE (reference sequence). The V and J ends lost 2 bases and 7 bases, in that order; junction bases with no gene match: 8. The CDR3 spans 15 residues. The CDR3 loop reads CASSFSGGADGEQYF. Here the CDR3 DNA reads TGTGCCAGCAGCTTTAGCGGGGGGGCAGATGGAGAGCAGTACTTC.

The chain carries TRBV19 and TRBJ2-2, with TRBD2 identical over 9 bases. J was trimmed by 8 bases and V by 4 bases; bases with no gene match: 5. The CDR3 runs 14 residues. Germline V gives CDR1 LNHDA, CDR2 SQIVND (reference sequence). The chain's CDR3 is CASSSGGARGELFF. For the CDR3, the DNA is TGTGCCAGTAGTAGCGGGGGGGCTAGAGGGGAGCTGTTTTTT.

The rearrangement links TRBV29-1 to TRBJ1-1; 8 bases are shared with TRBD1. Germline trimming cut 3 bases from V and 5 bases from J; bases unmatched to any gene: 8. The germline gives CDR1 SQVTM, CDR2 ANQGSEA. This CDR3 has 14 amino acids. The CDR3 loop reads CSVEGRGRRTEAFF. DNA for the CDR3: TGCAGCGTTGAGGGCAGGGGGCGGAGGACTGAAGCTTTCTTT.

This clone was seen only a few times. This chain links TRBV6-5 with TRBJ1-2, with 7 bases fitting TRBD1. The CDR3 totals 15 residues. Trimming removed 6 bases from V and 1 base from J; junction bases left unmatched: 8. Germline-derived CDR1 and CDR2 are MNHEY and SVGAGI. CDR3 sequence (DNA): TGTGCCAGCAGGGGGACAGTAATGGATAACTATGGCTACACCTTC. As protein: CASRGTVMDNYGYTF.

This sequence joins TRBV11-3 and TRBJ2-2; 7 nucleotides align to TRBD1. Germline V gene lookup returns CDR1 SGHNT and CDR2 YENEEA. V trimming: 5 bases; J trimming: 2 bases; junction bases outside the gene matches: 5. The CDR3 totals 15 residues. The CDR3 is CASSPGTANTGELFF. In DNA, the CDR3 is TGTGCCAGCAGCCCCGGGACAGCAAACACCGGGGAGCTGTTTTTT. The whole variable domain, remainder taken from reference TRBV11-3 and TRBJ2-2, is EAGVVQSPRYKIIEKKQPVAFWCNPISGHNTLYWYLQNLGQGPELLIRYENEEAVDDSQLPKDRFSAERLKGVDSTLKIQPAELGDSAVYLCASSPGTANTGELFFGEGSRLTVL.

In DNA, the CDR3 is TGTGCCAGCAGCTTAGCAGGGTCTAGCGGTGATTCCTACAATGAGCAGTTCTTC. Residues: CASSLAGSSGDSYNEQFF. The chain couples TRBV7-9 to TRBJ2-1, with TRBD2 matching 7 bases. The CDR3 is 18 amino acids. Germline V lookup: CDR1 SEHNR, CDR2 FQNEAQ (reference sequence). Trimming removed 0 bases from V and 1 base from J; junction bases left unmatched: 9.

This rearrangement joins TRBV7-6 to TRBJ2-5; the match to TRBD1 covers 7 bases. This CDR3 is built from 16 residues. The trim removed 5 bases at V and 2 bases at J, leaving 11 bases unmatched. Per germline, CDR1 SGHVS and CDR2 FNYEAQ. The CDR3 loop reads CASSPPRKGAQETQYF. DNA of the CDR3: TGTGCCAGCAGCCCCCCAAGGAAGGGGGCTCAAGAGACCCAGTACTTC.

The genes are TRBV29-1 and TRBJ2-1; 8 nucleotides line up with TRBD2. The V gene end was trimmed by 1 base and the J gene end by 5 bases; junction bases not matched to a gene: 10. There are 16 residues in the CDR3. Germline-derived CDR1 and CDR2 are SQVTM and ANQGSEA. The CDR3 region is CSVEGGTGGADNEQFF. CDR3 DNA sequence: TGCAGCGTTGAAGGAGGGACCGGGGGGGCCGACAATGAGCAGTTCTTC.

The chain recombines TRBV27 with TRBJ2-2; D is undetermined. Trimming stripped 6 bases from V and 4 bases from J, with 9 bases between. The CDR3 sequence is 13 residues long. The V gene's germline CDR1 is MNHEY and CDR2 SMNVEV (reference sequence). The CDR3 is CASRGSGTGELFF. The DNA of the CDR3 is TGTGCCAGCAGGGGCAGTGGCACCGGGGAGCTGTTTTTT.

The DNA for the CDR3 is TGTGCTAGTAGGGGGCAGGGCTTTAGTGGCTACACCTTC. Its protein product is CASRGQGFSGYTF. V usage is TRBV12-5 and J usage is TRBJ1-2; 7 positions agree with TRBD1. The junction had 10 bases not matched to a gene; V was cut back by 8 bases and J by 7 bases. The CDR3 loop spans 13 amino acids. CDR1 LGHNT and CDR2 FRNRAP come from the germline V gene.

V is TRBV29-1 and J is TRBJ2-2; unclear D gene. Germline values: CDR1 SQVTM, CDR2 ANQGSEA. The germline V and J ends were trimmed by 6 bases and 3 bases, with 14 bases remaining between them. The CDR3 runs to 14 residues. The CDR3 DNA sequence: TGCAGCGTCAACTCCGGTCTCTACACCGGGGAGCTGTTTTTT. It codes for CSVNSGLYTGELFF.

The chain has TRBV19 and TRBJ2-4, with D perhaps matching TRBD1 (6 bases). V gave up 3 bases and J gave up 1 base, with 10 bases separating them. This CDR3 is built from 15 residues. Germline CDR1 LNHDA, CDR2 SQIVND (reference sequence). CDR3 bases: TGTGCCAGTAGTATCCAGGGGTGGGCCAAAAACATTCAGTACTTC. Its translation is CASSIQGWAKNIQYF.

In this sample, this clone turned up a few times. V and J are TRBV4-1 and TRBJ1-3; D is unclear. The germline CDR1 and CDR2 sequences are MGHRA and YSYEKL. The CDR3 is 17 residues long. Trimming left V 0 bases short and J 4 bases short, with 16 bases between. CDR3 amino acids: CASSQDGMAVRGNTIYF. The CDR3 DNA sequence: TGCGCCAGCAGCCAAGACGGCATGGCAGTTAGAGGAAACACCATATATTTT.

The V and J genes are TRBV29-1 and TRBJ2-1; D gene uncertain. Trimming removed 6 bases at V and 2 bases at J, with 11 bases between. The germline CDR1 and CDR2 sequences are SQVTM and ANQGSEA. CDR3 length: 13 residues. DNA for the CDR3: TGCAGCGTCCGCCAGACAACCTACAATGAGCAGTTCTTC. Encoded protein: CSVRQTTYNEQFF.

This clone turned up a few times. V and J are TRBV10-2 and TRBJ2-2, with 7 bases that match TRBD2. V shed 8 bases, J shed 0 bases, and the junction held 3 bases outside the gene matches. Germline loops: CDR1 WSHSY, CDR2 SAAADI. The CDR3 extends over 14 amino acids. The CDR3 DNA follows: TGCGCCAGCGGTGGACTAGCGAACACCGGGGAGCTGTTTTTT. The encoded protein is CASGGLANTGELFF.

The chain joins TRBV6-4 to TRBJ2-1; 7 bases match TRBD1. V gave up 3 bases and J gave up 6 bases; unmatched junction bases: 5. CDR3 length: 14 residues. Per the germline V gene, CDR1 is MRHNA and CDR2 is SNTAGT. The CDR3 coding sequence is TGTGCCAGCAGTGAGACGGGACAGAGCAATGAGCAGTTCTTC. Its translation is CASSETGQSNEQFF.

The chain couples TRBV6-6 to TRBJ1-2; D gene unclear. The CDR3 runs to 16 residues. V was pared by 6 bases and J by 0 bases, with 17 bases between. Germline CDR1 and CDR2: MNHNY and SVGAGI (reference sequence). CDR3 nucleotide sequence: TGTGCCAGCAGGACAAGATTACGGACTTCTAACTATGGCTACACCTTC. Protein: CASRTRLRTSNYGYTF.

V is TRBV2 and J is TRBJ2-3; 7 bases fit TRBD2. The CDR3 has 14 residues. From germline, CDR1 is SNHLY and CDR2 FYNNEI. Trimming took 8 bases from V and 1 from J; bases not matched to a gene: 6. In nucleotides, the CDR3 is TGTGCCAGCGGCGGGGGATCCGGCACAGATACGCAGTATTTT. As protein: CASGGGSGTDTQYF.

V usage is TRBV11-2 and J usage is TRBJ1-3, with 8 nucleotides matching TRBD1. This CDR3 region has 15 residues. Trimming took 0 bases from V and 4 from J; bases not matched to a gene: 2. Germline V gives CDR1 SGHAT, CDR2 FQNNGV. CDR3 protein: CASSLERDRGNTIYF. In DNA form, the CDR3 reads TGTGCCAGCAGCTTAGAGCGGGACAGGGGAAACACCATATATTTT.

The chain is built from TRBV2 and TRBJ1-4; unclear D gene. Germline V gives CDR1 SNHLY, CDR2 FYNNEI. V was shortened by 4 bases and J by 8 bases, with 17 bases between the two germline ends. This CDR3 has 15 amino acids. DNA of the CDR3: TGTGCCAGCAGTGGGTCAGACCCCCGGCGGGAAAAACTGTTTTTT. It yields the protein CASSGSDPRREKLFF.

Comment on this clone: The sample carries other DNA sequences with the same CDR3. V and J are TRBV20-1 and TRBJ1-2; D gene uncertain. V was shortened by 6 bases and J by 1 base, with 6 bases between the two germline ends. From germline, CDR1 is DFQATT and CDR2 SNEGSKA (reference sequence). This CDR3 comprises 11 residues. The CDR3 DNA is TGCAGTGCCCCACGTAACTATGGCTACACCTTC. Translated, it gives CSAPRNYGYTF.

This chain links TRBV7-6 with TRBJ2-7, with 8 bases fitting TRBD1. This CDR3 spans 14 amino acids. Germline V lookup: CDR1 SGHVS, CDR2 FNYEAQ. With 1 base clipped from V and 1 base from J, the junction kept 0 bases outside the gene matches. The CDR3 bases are TGTGCCAGCAGCTTAGGGGACAGGTCCTACGAGCAGTACTTC. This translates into CASSLGDRSYEQYF.

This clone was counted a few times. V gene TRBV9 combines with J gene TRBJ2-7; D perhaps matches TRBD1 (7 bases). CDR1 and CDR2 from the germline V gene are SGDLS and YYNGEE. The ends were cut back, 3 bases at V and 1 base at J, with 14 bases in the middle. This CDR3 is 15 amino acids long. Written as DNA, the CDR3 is TGTGCCAGCAGCGCAGGGGGGACTTCTTCCTACGAGCAGTACTTC. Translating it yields CASSAGGTSSYEQYF.

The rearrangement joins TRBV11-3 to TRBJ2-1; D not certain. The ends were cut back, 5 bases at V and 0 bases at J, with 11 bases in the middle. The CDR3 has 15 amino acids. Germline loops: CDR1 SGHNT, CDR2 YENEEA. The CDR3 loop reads CASSPQRSSYNEQFF. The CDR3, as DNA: TGTGCCAGCAGCCCACAGAGGAGCTCCTACAATGAGCAGTTCTTC.

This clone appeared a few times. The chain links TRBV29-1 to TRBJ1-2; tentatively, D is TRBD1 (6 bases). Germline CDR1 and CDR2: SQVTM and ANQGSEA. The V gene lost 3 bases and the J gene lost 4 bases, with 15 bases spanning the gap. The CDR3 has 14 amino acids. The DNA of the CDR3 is TGCAGCGTTGACGGGGGGGCGTCCTCCTATGGCTACACCTTC. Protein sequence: CSVDGGASSYGYTF.

CDR3 sequence: CASMDVAIVPDTQYF. The CDR3 region has the DNA TGTGCCAGCATGGACGTCGCTATCGTCCCAGATACGCAGTATTTT. The chain uses TRBV6-1 and TRBJ2-3; D ambiguous. CDR3 size: 15 residues. The V end was cut by 7 bases, the J end by 4 bases, with 18 bases between. Germline-derived CDR1 and CDR2 are MNHNS and SASEGT.